This TCR beta chain was recorded in a study of long-term antiretroviral therapy in people with HIV. Study results and caveats: When set beside controls, HIV repertoires had CDR3 length ranges that were narrower.

To note about this clone: Its antigen is as yet unknown.

CDR3 length equals 13 residues. CDR1 and CDR2 (germline): SGHTA, FQGNSA. Trimming shortened V by 5 bases and J by 4 bases, and 10 bases separated the two germline ends. Runs used v3.0 of the immunoSEQ assay and were done at survey level. Clones were sequenced by immunoSEQ multiplex PCR, and TCRdb holds only the in-frame ones, with some missing. Of about 29,000 clones listed, 70% to 90% are singletons. The sequences come from unsorted PBMCs, collected 3 years after starting antiretroviral therapy. The clonotype comes from a man aged 35-49 years with HIV. The rearrangement joins TRBV7-2 to TRBJ2-3; tentatively, D is TRBD1 or TRBD2 (5 bases each). This chain's CDR3 is CASSPTGPDTQYF. CDR3 bases: TGTGCCAGCAGCCCCACGGGGCCAGATACGCAGTATTTT.